What follows describes a single T cell receptor beta chain. Its antigen is still unknown. These data come from a study of shared clonotypes between healthy human individuals. Across the whole study: Three plates each covered CD4 naive and memory; CD8 naive two, CD8 memory one. General observations from the study: Non-shared clonotypes showed lower generation probabilities than clonotypes common to all four donors.

Germline CDR1 is SGHKS and CDR2 is YYEKEE (reference sequence). The CDR3 is 18 amino acids. V shed 2 bases and J shed 0 bases, with 21 bases lying between them. CD4+ cells underwent separation, giving CD45RA+ naive and CD45RA-negative memory subsets. Every subset had its genomic DNA shared out evenly among several immunoSEQ plates. The method was immunoSEQ multiplex PCR; TCRdb's version includes in-frame clones alone and lacks a portion of them. The table lists some 900,000 clones, roughly 72% of them singletons. The TCR originated in a man younger than 35 in good health. The sequencing input was memory CD4+ T cells sorted from blood. Subset defined: CD45RA-negative fraction. This chain uses TRBV5-5 with TRBJ2-7; the D gene could be TRBD1 or TRBD2 (6 bases each). CDR3 region: CASSFEQGGFWGSYEQYF. Written as DNA, the CDR3 is TGTGCCAGCAGCTTTGAACAGGGAGGATTCTGGGGCTCCTACGAGCAGTACTTC.